A selection of T cell receptor beta chains follows, all from one sample in a study of blood T cell repertoires in COVID-19. Sequencing was performed with immunoSEQ multiplex PCR; in TCRdb, only in-frame clones are kept and a portion is missing. The sample contains 100,000 to 150,000 clones, over 85% of which appear only once. Sequencing was done on a sample of peripheral blood. These receptors were collected from a man aged 55 to 70 with COVID-19, enrolled during active disease. Each CDR3 is given with its conserved first and last residue. The order of the fields is D gene, V gene, clone size, J gene, CDR3 protein, CDR3 DNA. The D gene is left open where the match is weak. Not all rows give a size; the values are once, few, many and, for expanded clones, a class.

D gene: TRBD2
V gene: TRBV7-9
clone size: -
J gene: TRBJ2-1
CDR3 protein: CASSLSRTSGSNEQFF
CDR3 DNA: TGTGCCAGCAGCTTATCCCGGACTAGCGGGAGCAATGAGCAGTTCTTC

D gene: TRBD1
V gene: TRBV25-1
clone size: -
J gene: TRBJ2-2
CDR3 protein: CASSEYQGTGSAGELFF
CDR3 DNA: TGTGCCAGCAGTGAATATCAAGGGACAGGGTCGGCCGGGGAGCTGTTTTTT

D gene: -
V gene: TRBV19
clone size: -
J gene: TRBJ1-3
CDR3 protein: CASGGPGGSGNTIYF
CDR3 DNA: TGTGCCAGTGGCGGGCCGGGGGGTTCCGGAAACACCATATATTTT

D gene: -
V gene: TRBV7-8
clone size: -
J gene: TRBJ2-1
CDR3 protein: CASSLISGLTNNEQFF
CDR3 DNA: TGTGCCAGCAGCTTAATTTCCGGACTAACCAACAATGAGCAGTTCTTC

D gene: -
V gene: TRBV19
clone size: once
J gene: TRBJ2-2
CDR3 protein: CASSIDQGSGELFF
CDR3 DNA: TGTGCCAGTAGTATAGATCAAGGGAGCGGGGAGCTGTTTTTT

D gene: -
V gene: TRBV10-2
clone size: few
J gene: TRBJ2-1
CDR3 protein: CASMLHPSSNEQFF
CDR3 DNA: TGCGCCAGCATGCTTCATCCTAGCTCCAATGAGCAGTTCTTC

D gene: -
V gene: TRBV5-1
clone size: -
J gene: TRBJ2-1
CDR3 protein: CASSLEGQTYNEQFF
CDR3 DNA: TGCGCCAGCAGCTTGGAGGGACAAACCTACAATGAGCAGTTCTTC

D gene: TRBD2
V gene: TRBV5-4
clone size: -
J gene: TRBJ2-1
CDR3 protein: CASGKTSAYNEQFF
CDR3 DNA: TGTGCCAGCGGGAAGACTAGCGCCTACAATGAGCAGTTCTTC

D gene: -
V gene: TRBV10-2
clone size: -
J gene: TRBJ1-6
CDR3 protein: CASSEPDTPYNSPLHF
CDR3 DNA: TGCGCCAGCAGTGAGCCTGACACCCCTTATAATTCACCCCTCCACTTT

D gene: -
V gene: TRBV30
clone size: -
J gene: TRBJ2-2
CDR3 protein: CAWSVGATGELFF
CDR3 DNA: TGTGCCTGGAGTGTAGGGGCGACCGGGGAGCTGTTTTTT

D gene: TRBD2
V gene: TRBV5-4
clone size: -
J gene: TRBJ2-2
CDR3 protein: CASTSTTSGGTGELFF
CDR3 DNA: TGTGCCAGCACCTCCACCACTAGCGGGGGCACCGGGGAGCTGTTTTTT

D gene: TRBD1
V gene: TRBV11-2
clone size: -
J gene: TRBJ2-7
CDR3 protein: CASKPGQGGEQYF
CDR3 DNA: TGTGCCAGCAAACCGGGACAGGGGGGCGAGCAGTACTTC

D gene: TRBD1
V gene: TRBV7-8
clone size: -
J gene: TRBJ2-1
CDR3 protein: CASRLDRVPYNEQFF
CDR3 DNA: TGTGCCAGCAGATTAGACAGGGTTCCCTACAATGAGCAGTTCTTC

D gene: -
V gene: TRBV7-2
clone size: -
J gene: TRBJ2-2
CDR3 protein: CASSGVVGTGELFF
CDR3 DNA: TGTGCCAGCAGCGGAGTAGTTGGTACCGGGGAGCTGTTTTTT

D gene: TRBD2
V gene: TRBV3-1/TRBV3-2
clone size: once
J gene: TRBJ2-5
CDR3 protein: CASRTSGSFETQYF
CDR3 DNA: TGTGCCAGCAGGACTAGCGGGAGTTTCGAGACCCAGTACTTC

D gene: TRBD1
V gene: TRBV19
clone size: -
J gene: TRBJ1-2
CDR3 protein: CASTTGTEPKGYTF
CDR3 DNA: TGTGCCAGTACCACCGGGACAGAACCCAAGGGCTACACCTTC

D gene: -
V gene: TRBV30
clone size: -
J gene: TRBJ2-3
CDR3 protein: CALDWGDGDTQYF
CDR3 DNA: TGTGCCTTGGATTGGGGGGACGGGGATACGCAGTATTTT

D gene: -
V gene: TRBV12-3/TRBV12-4
clone size: many
J gene: TRBJ1-3
CDR3 protein: CASTRSGNTIYF
CDR3 DNA: TGTGCCAGCACCAGGTCTGGAAACACCATATATTTT

D gene: -
V gene: TRBV30
clone size: once
J gene: TRBJ1-4
CDR3 protein: CAWSTQGRTNEKLFF
CDR3 DNA: TGTGCCTGGAGTACGCAGGGTCGTACTAATGAAAAACTGTTTTTT

D gene: TRBD1
V gene: TRBV5-6
clone size: -
J gene: TRBJ1-3
CDR3 protein: CASSWTTGAEGNTIYF
CDR3 DNA: TGTGCCAGCAGCTGGACGACAGGGGCGGAAGGAAACACCATATATTTT

D gene: -
V gene: TRBV25-1
clone size: -
J gene: TRBJ2-7
CDR3 protein: CASSEVGGGGGQYF
CDR3 DNA: TGTGCCAGCAGTGAAGTGGGGGGTGGCGGTGGGCAGTACTTC

D gene: TRBD2
V gene: TRBV18
clone size: -
J gene: TRBJ2-7
CDR3 protein: CASSPLTAESSGNEQYF
CDR3 DNA: TGTGCCAGCTCACCACTAACCGCCGAGTCTAGCGGGAACGAGCAGTACTTC

D gene: TRBD2
V gene: TRBV9
clone size: -
J gene: TRBJ2-5
CDR3 protein: CASSASNSGRVETQYF
CDR3 DNA: TGTGCCAGCAGCGCTTCCAATAGCGGGAGGGTAGAGACCCAGTACTTC

D gene: TRBD2
V gene: TRBV11-2
clone size: -
J gene: TRBJ2-1
CDR3 protein: CASSFQPPISGSYRNEQFF
CDR3 DNA: TGTGCCAGCAGCTTCCAACCACCAATTAGCGGGAGTTACAGGAATGAGCAGTTCTTC

D gene: TRBD1
V gene: TRBV24-1
clone size: -
J gene: TRBJ2-1
CDR3 protein: CATSDGQGMTNEQFF
CDR3 DNA: TGTGCCACCAGTGATGGACAGGGAATGACCAATGAGCAGTTCTTC

D gene: TRBD2
V gene: TRBV6-5
clone size: once
J gene: TRBJ2-7
CDR3 protein: CASSPSAGEGYEQYF
CDR3 DNA: TGTGCCAGCAGCCCCTCGGCGGGAGAAGGGTACGAGCAGTACTTC

D gene: TRBD1
V gene: TRBV7-2
clone size: -
J gene: TRBJ2-7
CDR3 protein: CASSLGGDRTYEQYF
CDR3 DNA: TGTGCCAGCAGCTTAGGAGGGGACAGAACCTACGAGCAGTACTTC

D gene: -
V gene: TRBV15
clone size: -
J gene: TRBJ1-1
CDR3 protein: CATSESVNTEAFF
CDR3 DNA: TGTGCCACCAGCGAGTCTGTGAACACTGAAGCTTTCTTT

D gene: -
V gene: TRBV11-2
clone size: -
J gene: TRBJ2-3
CDR3 protein: CASSLETYTDTQYF
CDR3 DNA: TGTGCCAGCAGTCTAGAGACTTACACAGATACGCAGTATTTT

D gene: -
V gene: TRBV5-6
clone size: -
J gene: TRBJ1-4
CDR3 protein: CASSLGRNEKLFF
CDR3 DNA: TGTGCCAGCAGCTTGGGCAGGAATGAAAAACTGTTTTTT

D gene: TRBD1
V gene: TRBV5-1
clone size: -
J gene: TRBJ1-4
CDR3 protein: CASSLTGAINEKLFF
CDR3 DNA: TGCGCCAGCAGCTTGACAGGGGCGATTAATGAAAAACTGTTTTTT

D gene: -
V gene: TRBV12-3/TRBV12-4
clone size: -
J gene: TRBJ1-3
CDR3 protein: CASSLPEDTIYF
CDR3 DNA: TGTGCCAGCAGTCTACCGGAGGACACCATATATTTT

D gene: TRBD2
V gene: TRBV10-1
clone size: -
J gene: TRBJ2-1
CDR3 protein: CASSHFLAGGNNEQFF
CDR3 DNA: TGCGCCAGCAGTCACTTTCTAGCGGGAGGAAACAATGAGCAGTTCTTC

D gene: TRBD1
V gene: TRBV6-5
clone size: few
J gene: TRBJ1-1
CDR3 protein: CASMPGQGANTEAFF
CDR3 DNA: TGTGCCAGCATGCCGGGACAGGGGGCGAACACTGAAGCTTTCTTT